What follows is one T cell receptor (beta chain) and its context. Its antigen specificity is not known. Base qualities are not provided; no much larger clone lies one nucleotide away. These data originate in a study of blood T cell repertoires in COVID-19 (dated by TCRdb to the early 2020s). Turning to the overall study: Collaborator samples came from the United States, Italy and Spain and covered acute and convalescent phases of COVID-19. The material from the prospective study consisted of cDNA or gDNA derived from T cells, B-cell-depleted T cells, or PBMCs. Deeply sampled blood TCRbeta repertoires from subjects exposed to, actively infected with, or recovered from COVID-19 were included in the dataset. A freely available public database, intended as a resource for researchers studying the immune response to SARS-CoV-2, is where the repertoires were released. The samples were drawn from the first 160 participants of the ongoing ImmuneRACE study and from some 1,300 subjects provided by 6 global collaborators. The sample metadata nearly always contained a de-identified subject ID, COVID-19 status, age in years and sex. Where available, HLA class I and class II types were obtained from metadata supplied by the sample provider rather than from assay-based typing.

Collaborating institutions collected whole blood in K2EDTA tubes following their own protocols. Collaborator samples were shipped for TCRbeta analysis as frozen whole blood, isolated PBMCs, or DNA extracted from either sample type. What the research found in general, with its limitations: How much clinical and demographic metadata was included differed by source and by participant, and the metadata was provided uncurated.

V is cut by 4 bases and J by 8 bases, and the space between the germline ends is 18 bases. The CDR3, cysteine through phenylalanine, is 15 amino acids long. The DNA shown is the 45-base CDR3, in frame from base 1. The CDR1 and CDR2 encoded by the germline V gene are SGHRS and YFSETQ. TCRbeta CDR3 regions were amplified from genomic DNA by means of the immunoSEQ Assay, a bias-controlled multiplex PCR. Per the source publication's procedure: Within the assay, amplification of reference gene primers was used to estimate how many nucleated cells each sample contained. Sequence reads were collapsed and filtered to measure the absolute abundance of every unique TCRbeta CDR3 rearrangement. For each sample, productive Simpson clonality was calculated as the square root of Simpson's diversity index over productive rearrangements. TCRdb carries this immuneACCESS record with in-frame sequences only. Its versions omit some clonotypes, under half of them owing to an unresolved V gene in the studies checked, with the rest unexplained. V and J calls and clone size follow that table, whereas D and trimming were derived from the DNA. Here the sample has more than 250,000 clones; over 70% occur a single time. The top ten constitute around 7.8% of the sample.

The sequence joins TRBV5-1 to TRBJ1-4, and possibly TRBD1, on 5 matching bases. Material for sequencing was peripheral blood. This receptor was taken from a human donor in a cohort sampled during active COVID-19. DNA sequence: TGCGCCAGCAGCCTCGGGACTCCACGAGGGGAAAAACTGTTTTTT. Its protein reads: CASSLGTPRGEKLFF. When the CDR3 is completed using the reference TRBV5-1 and TRBJ1-4 genes on either side, the full variable domain is KAGVTQTPRYLIKTRGQQVTLSCSPISGHRSVSWYQQTPGQGLQFLFEYFSETQRNKGNFPGRFSGRQFSNSRSEMNVSTLELGDSALYLCASSLGTPRGEKLFFGSGTQLSVL.